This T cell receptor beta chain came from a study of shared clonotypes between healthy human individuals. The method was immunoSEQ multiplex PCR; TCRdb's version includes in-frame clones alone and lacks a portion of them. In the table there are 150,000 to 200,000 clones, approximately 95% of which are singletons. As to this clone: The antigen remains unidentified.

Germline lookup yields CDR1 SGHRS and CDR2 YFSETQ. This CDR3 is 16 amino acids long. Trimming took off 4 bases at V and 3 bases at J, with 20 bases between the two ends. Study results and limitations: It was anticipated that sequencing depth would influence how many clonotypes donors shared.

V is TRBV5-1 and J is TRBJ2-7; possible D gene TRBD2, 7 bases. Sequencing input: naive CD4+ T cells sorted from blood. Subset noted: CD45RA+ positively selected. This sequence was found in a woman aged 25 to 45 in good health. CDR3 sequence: CASSVGAGDSYYEQYF. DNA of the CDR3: TGCGCCAGCAGCGTGGGGGCGGGAGACTCCTACTACGAGCAGTACTTC.